This TCR beta chain was observed in a study of cytomegalovirus exposure and HLA in healthy donors. Per germline, CDR1 LNHDA and CDR2 SQIVND (reference sequence). Losses at the gene ends were 5 bases for V and 3 bases for J; bases not matched to a gene: 7. This CDR3 is 15 amino acids long. The PCR had 60 Vbeta and 13 Jbeta primers. The table came from immunoSEQ multiplex PCR; TCRdb's copy has only in-frame clones and leaves some out. The table includes 100,000 to 150,000 clones, around 74% detected once. The V gene is TRBV19, the J gene TRBJ1-1, with 9 bases matching TRBD1. The clonotype originates from a man in his 60s in good health and CMV-seropositive. Sequencing was carried out using PBMCs. Here the CDR3 DNA reads TGTGCCAGTAGTGGGGGACAGGGCTGGTACACTGAAGCTTTCTTT. This gives the protein CASSGGQGWYTEAFF.